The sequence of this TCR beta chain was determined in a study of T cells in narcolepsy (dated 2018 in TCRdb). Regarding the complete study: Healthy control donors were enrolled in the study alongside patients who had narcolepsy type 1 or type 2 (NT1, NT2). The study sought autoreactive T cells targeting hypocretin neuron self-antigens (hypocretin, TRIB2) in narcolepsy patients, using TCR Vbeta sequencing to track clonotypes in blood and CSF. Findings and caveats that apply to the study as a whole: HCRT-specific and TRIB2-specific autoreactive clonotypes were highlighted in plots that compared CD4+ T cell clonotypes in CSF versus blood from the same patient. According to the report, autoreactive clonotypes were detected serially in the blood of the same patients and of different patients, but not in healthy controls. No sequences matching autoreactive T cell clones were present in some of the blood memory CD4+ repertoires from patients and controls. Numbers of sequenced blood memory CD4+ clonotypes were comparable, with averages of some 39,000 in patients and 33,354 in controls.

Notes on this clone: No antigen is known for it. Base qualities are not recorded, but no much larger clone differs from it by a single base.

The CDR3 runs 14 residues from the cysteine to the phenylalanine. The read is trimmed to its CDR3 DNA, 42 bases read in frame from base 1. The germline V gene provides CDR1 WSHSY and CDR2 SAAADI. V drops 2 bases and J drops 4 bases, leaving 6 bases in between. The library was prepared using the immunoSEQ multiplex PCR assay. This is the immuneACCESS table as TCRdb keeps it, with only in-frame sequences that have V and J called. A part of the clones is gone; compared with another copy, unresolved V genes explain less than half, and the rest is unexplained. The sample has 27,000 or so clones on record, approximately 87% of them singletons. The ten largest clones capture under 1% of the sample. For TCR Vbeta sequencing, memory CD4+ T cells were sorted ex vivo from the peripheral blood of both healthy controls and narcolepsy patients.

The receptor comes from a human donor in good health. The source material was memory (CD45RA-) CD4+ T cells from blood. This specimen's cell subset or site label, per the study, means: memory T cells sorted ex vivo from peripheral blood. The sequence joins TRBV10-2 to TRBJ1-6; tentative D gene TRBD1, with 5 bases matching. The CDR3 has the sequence CASSERGYNSPLHF. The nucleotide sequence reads TGCGCCAGCAGTGAGAGGGGTTATAATTCACCCCTCCACTTT.